A selection of T cell receptor beta chains follows, all from one sample in a study of shared clonotypes between healthy human individuals. The table came from immunoSEQ multiplex PCR; TCRdb's copy has only in-frame clones and leaves some out. The sample holds roughly 2,300,000 clones, just under 95% seen once. The sequenced sample consisted of naive CD4+ T cells from PBMCs. The receptors were gathered from a man aged 18 to 29 in good health. Some clones in this sample may be carry-over from other donors' samples. The CDR3 runs from the conserved cysteine through the conserved F or W. The D gene is left open where the match is weak.

CDR3aa: CATSRVQGAPYNEQFF
d_gene: TRBD1
j_gene: TRBJ2-1
v_gene: TRBV15

CDR3aa: CASSWTGDEKLFF
d_gene: TRBD1
j_gene: TRBJ1-4
v_gene: TRBV28

CDR3aa: CASSTTTGDTGELFF
d_gene: TRBD1
j_gene: TRBJ2-2
v_gene: TRBV7-2

CDR3aa: CATSLRQESGDTQYF
d_gene: -
j_gene: TRBJ2-3
v_gene: TRBV15

CDR3aa: CASSSPDRGTNQPQHF
d_gene: -
j_gene: TRBJ1-5
v_gene: TRBV6-6

CDR3aa: CASSPGQYSYEQYF
d_gene: -
j_gene: TRBJ2-7
v_gene: TRBV7-2

CDR3aa: CASSSGGAGAGELFF
d_gene: TRBD2
j_gene: TRBJ2-2
v_gene: TRBV28

CDR3aa: CATTRTARGTVYEQYF
d_gene: -
j_gene: TRBJ2-7
v_gene: TRBV19

CDR3aa: CAISDISEISGANVLTF
d_gene: -
j_gene: TRBJ2-6
v_gene: TRBV10-3

CDR3aa: CASSPGGVSLYEQFF
d_gene: TRBD2
j_gene: TRBJ2-1
v_gene: TRBV5-4

CDR3aa: CASSSTSGEQFF
d_gene: TRBD2
j_gene: TRBJ2-1
v_gene: TRBV5-6

CDR3aa: CASSRTGHTDTQYF
d_gene: TRBD1
j_gene: TRBJ2-3
v_gene: TRBV5-1

CDR3aa: CASSKLKGHVKGYTF
d_gene: -
j_gene: TRBJ1-2
v_gene: TRBV21-1

CDR3aa: CASSGHASGANVLTF
d_gene: -
j_gene: TRBJ2-6
v_gene: TRBV9

CDR3aa: CASSYSYQGFGNTIYF
d_gene: -
j_gene: TRBJ1-3
v_gene: TRBV7-2

CDR3aa: CSAGTGADYGYTF
d_gene: TRBD1
j_gene: TRBJ1-2
v_gene: TRBV29-1

CDR3aa: CASSPLQGKNTGELFF
d_gene: TRBD1
j_gene: TRBJ2-2
v_gene: TRBV11-2

CDR3aa: CASSEELKGAHQPQHF
d_gene: TRBD1
j_gene: TRBJ1-5
v_gene: TRBV6-1

CDR3aa: CASSPEGWDSYEQYF
d_gene: -
j_gene: TRBJ2-7
v_gene: TRBV18

CDR3aa: CASSITGGNEKLFF
d_gene: -
j_gene: TRBJ1-4
v_gene: TRBV19

CDR3aa: CASSIASWETQYF
d_gene: -
j_gene: TRBJ2-5
v_gene: TRBV19